This TCR beta chain was identified in a study of T cells after yellow fever vaccination. General observations from the study: Post-booster repertoires again held most primary-vaccination clones (roughly 96% CD4, roughly 90% CD8). Though weaker, the secondary response peaked faster, on day 5 versus 15. There was a possibility that FACS-sorted repertoires contained abundant clonotypes contaminating from the bulk population.

A note on this clonotype: The target antigen is unknown.

The germline CDR1 and CDR2 sequences are DFQATT and SNEGSKA (reference sequence). There are 14 residues in the CDR3. Trimming pared 6 bases from V and 4 bases from J, leaving 16 bases between. TCR cDNA, made by 5'RACE template switching, carried an added universal primer site and UMIs. TCRdb re-derived calls from the 5' RACE reads in MiXCR, one entry per CDR3 protein. This sample has around 300,000 distinct CDR3 sequences; 10% to 15% occur once, and the top ten carry roughly 0.5%. The V and J genes are TRBV20-1 and TRBJ2-1; TRBD1 might be the D (8 bases). This receptor was identified in a man younger than 40 who received the YFV17D yellow fever vaccine. Material: CD4+ T cells sorted from PBMCs, obtained 45 days after the yellow fever booster vaccination. This CDR3 is CSAIQGGRYNEQFF. For the CDR3, the DNA is TGCAGTGCAATACAGGGGGGGCGGTACAATGAGCAGTTCTTC.